This T cell receptor (beta chain) originates from a study of T cells in Graves' hyperthyroidism and ophthalmopathy. 10 ml of fresh peripheral blood supplied the PBMCs. General study findings and limits: Ophthalmopathy was identified by the model a median around 6.3 months ahead of onset. A 13 V-J signature model discriminated ophthalmopathy versus stable hyperthyroidism.

Points on this clonotype: Its antigen is not known. One end of the junction is discordant with germline, which a read error may explain.

The CDR3 totals 18 residues. Researchers took RNA transcripts and amplified the TCR beta CDR3 regions from them. TCR CDR3 underwent first-round RT-PCR with the HTBI primer set. TCRdb re-called the multiplex PCR reads with MiXCR, one entry per CDR3 protein. The sample has approximately 330,000 distinct CDR3 sequences; 21% are singletons. Specimen: blood. V and J are TRBV12-3 or TRBV12-4 and TRBJ2-1, with 11 bases aligning to TRBD2. This TCR was sampled from a woman aged 50 to 60 with Graves' hyperthyroidism. This chain's CDR3 is CASSQGLAGGLGGNEQFF. CDR3 nucleotide sequence: TGCGCCAGCAGCCAAGGCCTAGCGGGGGGACTCGGAGGGAATGAGCAGTTCTTC.